Listed here are 11 T cell receptor beta chains from one sample, sequenced in a study of control samples from healthy donors and cancer patients. Method: immunoSEQ multiplex PCR; TCRdb's copy keeps in-frame clones and lacks some. This table has around 150,000 clones, around nine tenths appearing once. The sequenced material came from blood. Every receptor here comes from a man aged 18 to 30 in good health.

The chain carries TRBV9 and TRBJ2-3; D is possibly TRBD1 (5 bases). The germline V gene has CDR1 SGDLS and CDR2 YYNGEE. The CDR3 covers 12 residues. Trimming removed 3 bases at V and 6 bases at J, with 8 bases between. The CDR3 is CASSGGVDTQYF. The CDR3 region has the DNA TGTGCCAGCAGCGGGGGCGTGGATACGCAGTATTTT. Using reference TRBV9 and TRBJ2-3 for the parts outside the CDR3, the full variable domain is DSGVTQTPKHLITATGQRVTLRCSPRSGDLSVYWYQQSLDQGLQFLIQYYNGEERAKGNILERFSAQQFPDLHSELNLSSLELGDSALYFCASSGGVDTQYFGPGTRLTVL.

This clone occurred a few times. The chain joins TRBV30 to TRBJ1-5; D uncertain. This CDR3 has 15 amino acids. The V and J ends lost 0 bases and 0 bases respectively, with 9 bases between them. Germline values: CDR1 GTSNPN, CDR2 SVGIG (reference sequence). The CDR3 here is CAWSVSEASNQPQHF. The CDR3, as DNA: TGTGCCTGGAGTGTATCCGAGGCTAGCAATCAGCCCCAGCATTTT.

Comments on this clone: Compared with germline, one end of the junction differs, possibly owing to a read error. This rearrangement joins TRBV7-7 to TRBJ1-5; TRBD1 matches 12 bases. This CDR3 has 18 amino acids. The V gene's germline CDR1 is SSHAT and CDR2 FNYEAQ (reference sequence). CDR3 in DNA: TGTGCTAGCAGCTTCGGGACAGGGGGCGCGGATAGCAATCAGCCCCAGCATTTT. It yields the protein CASSFGTGGADSNQPQHF.

The chain is built from TRBV5-6 and TRBJ1-1; D is unresolved. The CDR3 runs to 15 residues. Trimming stripped 2 bases from V and 3 bases from J, with 14 bases between. The V gene's germline CDR1 is SGHDT and CDR2 YYEEEE. CDR3 sequence: CASSLGRPQDTEAFF. The CDR3 DNA is TGTGCCAGCAGCTTAGGGCGACCACAAGACACTGAAGCTTTCTTT.

This clone was seen a single time. The chain links TRBV28 to TRBJ1-1; 7 bases are shared with TRBD1. There are 15 residues in the CDR3. V lost 2 bases, J lost 6 bases, and 9 bases stayed unmatched. CDR1 and CDR2 (germline): MDHEN, SYDVKM. The CDR3 bases are TGTGCCAGCAGTTTAGTTGGGAGGGGGCGGGCTGAAGCTTTCTTT. It specifies CASSLVGRGRAEAFF.

The chain links TRBV9 to TRBJ2-5; TRBD2 aligns across 10 bases. The V gene's germline CDR1 is SGDLS and CDR2 YYNGEE. This CDR3 region has 16 residues. V lost 4 bases and J lost 0; bases outside the gene matches: 6. The CDR3 DNA reads TGTGCCAGCAGCAGAGCTAGCGGGGGTTACCAAGAGACCCAGTACTTC. Translated, it gives CASSRASGGYQETQYF.

V and J are TRBV19 and TRBJ1-1; D ambiguous. V lost 3 bases to trimming and J lost 4 bases, with 9 bases between them. Per germline, CDR1 LNHDA and CDR2 SQIVND (reference sequence). The CDR3 length is 13 residues. CDR3 sequence (DNA): TGTGCCAGTAGTATTGGGGTAGGCACTGAAGCTTTCTTT. It codes for CASSIGVGTEAFF.

The rearrangement uses TRBV27 and TRBJ2-1; a weak D match, TRBD2 (5 bases). Trimming took off 3 bases at V and 8 bases at J, with 8 bases between the two ends. In germline, CDR1 is MNHEY, CDR2 SMNVEV (reference sequence). This CDR3 is built from 12 residues. The CDR3, as DNA: TGTGCCAGCAGTTTCGGAGGCGATGAGCAGTTCTTC. It yields the protein CASSFGGDEQFF.

Points on this clone: Other DNA sequences in the sample encode the same CDR3. This rearrangement joins TRBV6-5 to TRBJ1-5; D gene unclear. CDR1 is MNHEY and CDR2 is SVGAGI in the germline V gene. V was cut by 0 bases and J by 7 bases, with 7 bases left in between. The CDR3 is made up of 13 amino acids. CDR3 residues: CASSYSRSQPQHF. CDR3 in DNA: TGTGCCAGCAGTTACTCTCGGAGCCAGCCCCAGCATTTT.

The gene calls are TRBV4-2 and TRBJ2-1; 14 bases line up with TRBD2. CDR3 size: 15 residues. Germline loops: CDR1 LGHNA, CDR2 YNFKEQ. V trimming: 4 bases; J trimming: 6 bases; junction bases outside the gene matches: 2. CDR3 DNA sequence: TGTGCCAGCAGCCCCGGACTAGCGGGGGGCAATGAGCAGTTCTTC. It codes for CASSPGLAGGNEQFF.

V and J are TRBV4-3 and TRBJ1-1; unclear D gene. This CDR3 has 14 amino acids. Trimming cost V 4 bases and J 0 bases, with 9 bases left between them. Per germline, CDR1 LGHNA and CDR2 YSLEER. CDR3 sequence reads: CASSLINMNTEAFF. In nucleotides, the CDR3 is TGCGCCAGCAGCCTCATTAATATGAACACTGAAGCTTTCTTT.